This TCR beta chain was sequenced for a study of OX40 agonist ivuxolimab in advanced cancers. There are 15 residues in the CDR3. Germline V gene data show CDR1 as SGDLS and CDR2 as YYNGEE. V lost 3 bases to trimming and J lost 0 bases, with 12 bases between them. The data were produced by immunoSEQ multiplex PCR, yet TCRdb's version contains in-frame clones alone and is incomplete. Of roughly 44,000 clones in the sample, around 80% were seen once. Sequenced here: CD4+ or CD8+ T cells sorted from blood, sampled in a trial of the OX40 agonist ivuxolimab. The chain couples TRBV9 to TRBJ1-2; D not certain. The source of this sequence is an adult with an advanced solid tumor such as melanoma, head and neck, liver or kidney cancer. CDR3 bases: TGTGCCAGCAGCGCAACCTGGTCGTCTAACTATGGCTACACCTTC. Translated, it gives CASSATWSSNYGYTF.